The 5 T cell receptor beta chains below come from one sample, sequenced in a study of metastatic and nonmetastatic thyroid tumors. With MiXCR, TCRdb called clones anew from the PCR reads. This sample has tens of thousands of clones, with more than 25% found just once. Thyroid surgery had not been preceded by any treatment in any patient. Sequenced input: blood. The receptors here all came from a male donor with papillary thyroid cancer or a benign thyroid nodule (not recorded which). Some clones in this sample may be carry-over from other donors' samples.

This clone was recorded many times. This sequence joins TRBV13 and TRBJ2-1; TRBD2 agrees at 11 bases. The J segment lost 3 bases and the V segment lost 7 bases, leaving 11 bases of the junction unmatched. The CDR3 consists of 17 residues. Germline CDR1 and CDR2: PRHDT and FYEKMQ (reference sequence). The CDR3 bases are TGTGCCAGCACAGACTTAGCGGGAGGGACTGGCTACAATGAGCAGTTCTTC. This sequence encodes CASTDLAGGTGYNEQFF.

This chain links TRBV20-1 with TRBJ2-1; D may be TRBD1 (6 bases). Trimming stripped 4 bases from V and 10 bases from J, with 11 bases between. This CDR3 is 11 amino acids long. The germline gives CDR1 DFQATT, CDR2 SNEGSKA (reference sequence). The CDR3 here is CSAIRGPEQFF. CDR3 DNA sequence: TGCAGTGCTATCAGGGGACCAGAGCAGTTCTTC.

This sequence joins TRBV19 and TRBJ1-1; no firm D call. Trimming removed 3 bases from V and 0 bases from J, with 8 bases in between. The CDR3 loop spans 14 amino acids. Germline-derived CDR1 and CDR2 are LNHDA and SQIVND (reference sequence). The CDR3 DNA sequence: TGTGCCAGTAGTATCTCCACAATGAACACTGAAGCTTTCTTT. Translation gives CASSISTMNTEAFF.

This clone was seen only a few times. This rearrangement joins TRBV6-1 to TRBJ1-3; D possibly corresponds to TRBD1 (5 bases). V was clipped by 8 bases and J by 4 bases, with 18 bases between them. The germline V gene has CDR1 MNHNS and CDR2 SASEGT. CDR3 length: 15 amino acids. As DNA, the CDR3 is TGTGCCAGCGGGGGAAACAAACCAGTAGGAAACACCATATATTTT. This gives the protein CASGGNKPVGNTIYF.

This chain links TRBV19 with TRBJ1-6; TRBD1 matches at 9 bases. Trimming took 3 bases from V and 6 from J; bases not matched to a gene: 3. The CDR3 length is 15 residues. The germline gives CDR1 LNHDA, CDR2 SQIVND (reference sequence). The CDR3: CASSILTGGNSPLHF. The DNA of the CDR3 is TGTGCCAGTAGTATTCTGACAGGGGGTAATTCACCCCTCCACTTT.